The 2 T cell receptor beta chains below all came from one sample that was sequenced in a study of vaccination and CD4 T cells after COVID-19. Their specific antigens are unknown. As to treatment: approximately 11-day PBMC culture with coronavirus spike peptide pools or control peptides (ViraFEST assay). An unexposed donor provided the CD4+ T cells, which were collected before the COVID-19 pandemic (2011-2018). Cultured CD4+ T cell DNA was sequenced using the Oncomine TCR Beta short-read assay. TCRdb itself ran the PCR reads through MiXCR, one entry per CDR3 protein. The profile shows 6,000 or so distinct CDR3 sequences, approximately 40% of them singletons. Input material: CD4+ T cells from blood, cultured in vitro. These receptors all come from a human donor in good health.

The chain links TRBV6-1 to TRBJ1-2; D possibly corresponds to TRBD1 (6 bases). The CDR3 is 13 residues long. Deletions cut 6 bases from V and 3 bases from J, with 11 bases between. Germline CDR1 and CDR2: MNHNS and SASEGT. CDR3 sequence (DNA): TGTGCCAGCAGCCAGGGGTTGGACTATGGCTACACCTTC. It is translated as CASSQGLDYGYTF.

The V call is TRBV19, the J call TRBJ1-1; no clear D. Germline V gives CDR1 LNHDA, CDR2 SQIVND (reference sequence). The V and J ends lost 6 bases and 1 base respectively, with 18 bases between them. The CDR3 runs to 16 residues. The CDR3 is CASRPNSVAGNTEAFF. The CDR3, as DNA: TGTGCCAGTAGGCCCAATTCGGTAGCCGGGAACACTGAAGCTTTCTTT.